One sample yielded the 5 T cell receptor beta chains listed below, sequenced in a study of regulatory T cells in long-lasting Graves disease. The time point denotes: newly diagnosed GD, antithyroid drugs for less than 3 months. PBMC RNA was the source of the TCR library. Combining iRepertoire HTBI primers with Arm-PCR of CDR3 regions, the authors built TCR beta libraries. TCRdb re-called the multiplex PCR reads with MiXCR, one entry per CDR3 protein. Here the sample spans 350,000 to 500,000 distinct CDR3 sequences, around 15% being singletons. These data were also filed under a second study, of T cells in Graves' hyperthyroidism and ophthalmopathy.

The sample here was peripheral blood mononuclear cells (PBMCs), taken at new diagnosis, from a patient treated with antithyroid drugs. The receptors were gathered from a woman aged 18 to 35 with Graves disease.

This clonotype was picked up many times. V is TRBV12-5 and J is TRBJ2-7; no clear D. Trimming left V 6 bases short and J 6 bases short, with 15 bases between. The CDR3 contains 13 residues. CDR1 is LGHNT and CDR2 is FRNRAP in the germline V gene. CDR3: CASGLGVSAEQYF. The CDR3, as DNA: TGTGCTAGTGGCCTTGGGGTGTCGGCCGAGCAGTACTTC.

This clonotype was observed many times. The chain carries TRBV29-1 and TRBJ2-7; 7 nucleotides match TRBD1. The V and J ends lost 0 bases and 0 bases, in that order; junction bases with no gene match: 2. The CDR3 length is 14 residues. Germline CDR1 and CDR2: SQVTM and ANQGSEA. This CDR3 reads CSVEDRDSSYEQYF. As DNA, the CDR3 is TGCAGCGTTGAAGATCGGGACAGCTCCTACGAGCAGTACTTC.

The chain couples TRBV5-6 to TRBJ1-2; 7 positions agree with TRBD1. The germline V gene encodes CDR1 SGHDT and CDR2 YYEEEE. The V and J ends lost 7 bases and 1 base, in that order; junction bases with no gene match: 7. The CDR3 has 14 amino acids. CDR3 amino acids: CASGSRQGNYGYTF. CDR3 in DNA: TGTGCCAGCGGATCGAGACAGGGTAACTATGGCTACACCTTC.

There are a few counts of this clonotype. V usage is TRBV30 and J usage is TRBJ2-2; D is uncertain. CDR3 length: 14 residues. Trimming shortened V by 2 bases and J by 0 bases, and 7 bases separated the two germline ends. CDR1 is GTSNPN, CDR2 SVGIG, per germline (reference sequence). The CDR3 bases are TGTGCCTGGAGTCTCCTCGCGAACACCGGGGAGCTGTTTTTT. Translating it yields CAWSLLANTGELFF.

This clonotype was found a few times. Its ends do not fully match the called genes, so a read error is possible. This chain uses TRBV11-2 with TRBJ1-2, with D perhaps matching TRBD1 (5 bases). Germline V lookup: CDR1 SGHAT, CDR2 FQNNGV. This CDR3 is 13 amino acids long. The CDR3 DNA follows: TGCGCCAGCAGCCGGGGGACTCAACATGGCTACACCTTC. This gives the protein CASSRGTQHGYTF.